This T cell receptor (beta chain) was retrieved from a study of blood T cell repertoires in COVID-19. Study in general: The study drew acute and convalescent COVID-19 samples from the United States, Italy and Spain.

The method was immunoSEQ multiplex PCR; TCRdb's version includes in-frame clones alone and lacks a portion of them. The sample has hundreds of thousands of clones, 88% seen once. Between the trimmed V and J ends, which lost 3 bases and 4 bases, there was a span of 12 bases. CDR1 is LNHDA and CDR2 is SQIVND in the germline V gene (reference sequence). The CDR3 consists of 14 residues. Participants spanned ages roughly 18 to 95 years and resided in roughly 22 US areas. Cohorts were assigned according to the clinical history that participants reported. Two negative PCRs, clearance, or symptom resolution were required of recovered Cohort 3 donors.

This TCR was sampled from a woman aged 45-65 years who had recovered from COVID-19. The sample comprised PBMCs or T cells enriched from blood (not recorded which). The chain recombines TRBV19 with TRBJ1-2; a possible D gene is TRBD1 (6 bases). The CDR3 here is CASSIPRGPYGYTF. In nucleotides, the CDR3 is TGTGCCAGTAGTATCCCCAGGGGACCCTATGGCTACACCTTC. Complete variable domain (other parts from reference TRBV19 and TRBJ1-2): DGGITQSPKYLFRKEGQNVTLSCEQNLNHDAMYWYRQDPGQGLRLIYYSQIVNDFQKGDIAEGYSVSREKKESFPLTVTSAQKNPTAFYLCASSIPRGPYGYTFGSGTRLTVV.